Below, 27 T cell receptor beta chains from the same sample are listed, as sequenced in a study of response to subunit inactivated influenza vaccine. TCRdb reanalysed the RT-PCR reads using MiXCR and keeps one entry per CDR3 protein. The data hold approximately 730,000 distinct CDR3 sequences, with over 11% observed a single time. The sequenced sample was PBMCs from blood, obtained roughly 2 weeks before vaccination. The receptors shown here come from a man aged 45 to 65 who received an inactivated influenza vaccine.

This clonotype appeared a few times. This sequence joins TRBV3-1 and TRBJ2-3; 12 bases align to TRBD2. Germline V lookup: CDR1 LGHDT, CDR2 YNNKEL (reference sequence). The CDR3 runs 16 residues. The junction had 4 bases not matched to a gene; V was cut back by 6 bases and J by 0 bases. In nucleotides, the CDR3 is TGTGCCAGCAGACACGGACTAGCGGGGAGCACAGATACGCAGTATTTT. Translated: CASRHGLAGSTDTQYF.

This clonotype was seen only a few times. The chain joins TRBV7-9 to TRBJ1-1; D is uncertain. The CDR3 runs to 12 residues. Germline CDR1 is SEHNR and CDR2 is FQNEAQ (reference sequence). V was trimmed by 7 bases and J by 4 bases, leaving 10 bases between them. CDR3 DNA sequence: TGTGCCAGCATGGCGTTGAGCACTGAAGCTTTCTTT. It yields the protein CASMALSTEAFF.

The table lists this clonotype with a few counts. The chain has TRBV20-1 and TRBJ2-5; tentatively, D is TRBD1 or TRBD2 (6 bases each). From germline, CDR1 is DFQATT and CDR2 SNEGSKA (reference sequence). Trimming took off 5 bases at V and 5 bases at J, with 15 bases between the two ends. CDR3 length: 13 amino acids. The CDR3 reads CSAGQGGMETQYF. CDR3 DNA: TGCAGTGCTGGCCAAGGGGGGATGGAGACCCAGTACTTC.

A few counts support this clonotype. The rearrangement links TRBV7-2 to TRBJ2-5; D not resolved. Germline CDR1 reads SGHTA; CDR2 reads FQGNSA. The germline V and J ends were trimmed by 4 bases and 1 base, with 10 bases remaining between them. CDR3 length: 14 amino acids. The CDR3 region has the DNA TGTGCCAGCAGCTCCATTGGATTCCAAGAGACCCAGTACTTC. This codes for CASSSIGFQETQYF.

This clonotype was observed a few times. The CDR3 here is CASSRGTIGNTIYF. DNA of the CDR3: TGTGCCAGCAGCCGTGGGACGATAGGAAACACCATATATTTT. This chain links TRBV12-3 or TRBV12-4 with TRBJ1-3, with a weak D call TRBD1 (5 bases). The CDR3 runs 14 residues. Deletions cut 6 bases from V and 4 bases from J, with 13 bases between.

Only a few counts were recorded for this clonotype. This chain connects TRBV9 to TRBJ2-1; 9 bases match TRBD1. The CDR3 extends over 13 amino acids. Germline-derived CDR1 and CDR2 are SGDLS and YYNGEE. V gave up 3 bases and J gave up 10 bases; unmatched junction bases: 5. The DNA for the CDR3 is TGTGCCAGCAGCGCCGGGACAGGGTGGGAGCAGTTCTTC. Protein: CASSAGTGWEQFF. Full variable domain (rest looked up from reference TRBV9 and TRBJ2-1): DSGVTQTPKHLITATGQRVTLRCSPRSGDLSVYWYQQSLDQGLQFLIQYYNGEERAKGNILERFSAQQFPDLHSELNLSSLELGDSALYFCASSAGTGWEQFFGPGTRLTVL.

The rearrangement joins TRBV20-1 to TRBJ2-6, with D uncertain. Germline V lookup: CDR1 DFQATT, CDR2 SNEGSKA (reference sequence). Trimming shortened V by 3 bases and J by 0 bases, and 9 bases separated the two germline ends. The CDR3 runs 15 residues. This chain's CDR3 is CSARASPSGANVLTF. The CDR3 DNA reads TGCAGTGCTAGGGCCAGCCCCTCTGGGGCCAACGTCCTGACTTTC.

This chain joins TRBV15 and TRBJ2-1, with 7 bases matching TRBD2. This CDR3 has 16 amino acids. Germline CDR1 LNHNV, CDR2 YYDKDF (reference sequence). The V and J ends lost 3 bases and 0 bases, in that order; junction bases with no gene match: 5. The CDR3 DNA sequence: TGTGCCACCAGCAGGACCCGGGACTACTCCTACAATGAGCAGTTCTTC. Translating gives CATSRTRDYSYNEQFF.

This clonotype was seen only a few times. V usage is TRBV7-2 and J usage is TRBJ2-7; possible D gene TRBD2, 6 bases. The V gene's germline CDR1 is SGHTA and CDR2 FQGNSA. The CDR3 loop spans 14 amino acids. V dropped 0 bases and J dropped 3 bases, with 9 bases sitting between them. The CDR3 DNA follows: TGTGCCAGCAGCTTAGCCCTGGAGGGCTACGAGCAGTACTTC. Translating gives CASSLALEGYEQYF.

This clonotype was observed many times. The rearrangement uses TRBV12-3 or TRBV12-4 and TRBJ2-1; the match to TRBD1 covers 11 bases. The V and J ends lost 5 bases and 1 base, in that order; junction bases with no gene match: 16. The length of the CDR3 is 20 residues. The CDR3 region is CASSTRGTGGRRRSYNEQFF. Here the CDR3 DNA reads TGTGCCAGCAGTACCCGAGGGACAGGGGGGAGGCGGAGGTCCTACAATGAGCAGTTCTTC.

The rearrangement joins TRBV7-6 to TRBJ2-7; the match to TRBD1 covers 9 bases. Germline V lookup: CDR1 SGHVS, CDR2 FNYEAQ. The CDR3 contains 14 residues. V was pared by 5 bases and J by 2 bases, with 4 bases of the junction left unmatched. The CDR3 DNA sequence: TGTGCCAGCAGCAACCGGGACAGGGCCTACGAGCAGTACTTC. It specifies CASSNRDRAYEQYF.

The DNA of the CDR3 is TGTGCCATTGGTGCCGGGAAGGATGAGACCCAGTACTTC. Protein sequence: CAIGAGKDETQYF. This chain joins TRBV10-3 and TRBJ2-5, with D possibly TRBD2 on 5 matching bases. CDR1 is ENHRY, CDR2 SYGVKD, per germline. V lost 9 bases and J lost 5, with 16 bases in between. The CDR3 runs to 13 residues.

V usage is TRBV10-3 and J usage is TRBJ1-6; the match to TRBD1 covers 10 bases. Germline CDR1 is ENHRY and CDR2 is SYGVKD. The CDR3 sequence is 14 residues long. V lost 5 bases to trimming and J lost 6 bases; unmatched junction nucleotides: 1. The CDR3 DNA follows: TGTGCCATCAGTCGGGACAGGGGTAATTCACCCCTCCACTTT. It encodes CAISRDRGNSPLHF.

This clonotype came up a few times. This chain connects TRBV7-2 to TRBJ2-2, with 8 bases that match TRBD2. V lost 4 bases to trimming and J lost 6 bases; unmatched junction nucleotides: 7. Germline values: CDR1 SGHTA, CDR2 FQGNSA. This CDR3 region has 15 residues. The CDR3: CASSWRGAGSGELFF. The DNA for the CDR3 is TGTGCCAGCAGCTGGCGGGGGGCGGGATCCGGGGAGCTGTTTTTT.

This clonotype was counted at least ten times. This chain joins TRBV2 and TRBJ2-7, with a possible D match to TRBD1 (6 bases). In germline, CDR1 is SNHLY, CDR2 FYNNEI. CDR3 length: 14 residues. Trimming left V 7 bases short and J 2 bases short, with 15 bases between. The CDR3, as DNA: TGTGCCAGCAACAGGGACCTGGGGGCCTACGAGCAGTACTTC. Its protein is CASNRDLGAYEQYF.

This clonotype was counted a few times. The chain couples TRBV29-1 to TRBJ2-1; perhaps TRBD1 as D (6 bases). Germline-derived CDR1 and CDR2 are SQVTM and ANQGSEA. CDR3 length: 14 amino acids. Trimming took off 8 bases at V and 0 bases at J, with 14 bases between the two ends. CDR3 loop: CSLRTESSYNEQFF. Written as DNA, the CDR3 is TGCAGCTTACGGACAGAGAGCTCCTACAATGAGCAGTTCTTC.

This clonotype was recorded a few times. The genes are TRBV10-3 and TRBJ2-3, with TRBD2 matching 8 bases. Germline CDR1 and CDR2: ENHRY and SYGVKD. The length of the CDR3 is 16 residues. Trimming at V came to 4 bases and at J to 0 bases, leaving 6 bases not matched to a gene. The CDR3: CAISGSRGVSTDTQYF. Written as DNA, the CDR3 is TGTGCCATCAGTGGCTCGCGGGGGGTTAGCACAGATACGCAGTATTTT.

This CDR3 reads CASSYWDRDADTQYF. CDR3 in DNA: TGTGCCAGCAGTTATTGGGACAGGGACGCAGATACGCAGTATTTT. This rearrangement joins TRBV6-2 or TRBV6-3 to TRBJ2-3, with 9 positions matching TRBD1. The V gene's germline CDR1 is MNHEY and CDR2 SVGEGT. Losses at the gene ends were 3 bases for V and 4 bases for J; bases not matched to a gene: 5. CDR3 length: 15 amino acids.

This clonotype showed up just a few times. This chain connects TRBV20-1 to TRBJ2-3, with 9 bases aligning to TRBD1. The CDR3 consists of 13 residues. Germline V gene lookup returns CDR1 DFQATT and CDR2 SNEGSKA (reference sequence). V lost 5 bases and J lost 7; bases outside the gene matches: 7. The CDR3 DNA reads TGCAGTGCTGTCCGGGACAGGGACTATACGCAGTATTTT. This translates into CSAVRDRDYTQYF.

This chain links TRBV7-2 with TRBJ1-2; D may be TRBD1 (6 bases). This CDR3 has 13 residues. Germline CDR1 and CDR2: SGHTA and FQGNSA. The V gene lost 3 bases and the J gene lost 8 bases, with 13 bases spanning the gap. CDR3 DNA sequence: TGTGCCAGCAGCTTTTCCACAGGGATGGGCTACACCTTC. This codes for CASSFSTGMGYTF.

This clonotype showed up just a few times. This chain joins TRBV7-9 and TRBJ2-7, with 10 bases aligning to TRBD2. The J segment lost 2 bases and the V segment lost 3 bases, leaving 10 bases of the junction unmatched. Germline V gene data show CDR1 as SEHNR and CDR2 as FQNEAQ (reference sequence). The CDR3 loop spans 17 amino acids. The CDR3 loop reads CASSFPGGGTSAYEQYF. The CDR3 DNA sequence: TGTGCCAGCAGCTTCCCCGGCGGAGGGACTAGCGCCTACGAGCAGTACTTC.

This clonotype showed up many times. The chain combines TRBV5-6 with TRBJ1-1; a weak D match, TRBD1 (5 bases). The CDR3 runs to 15 residues. V lost 3 bases and J lost 5, with 17 bases in between. CDR1 and CDR2 (germline): SGHDT, YYEEEE. The DNA for the CDR3 is TGTGCCAGCAGCTCCCGTGGACACTTTGGAACTGAAGCTTTCTTT. Amino acid sequence: CASSSRGHFGTEAFF. The whole variable domain, remainder taken from reference TRBV5-6 and TRBJ1-1, is DAGVTQSPTHLIKTRGQQVTLRCSPKSGHDTVSWYQQALGQGPQFIFQYYEEEERQRGNFPDRFSGHQFPNYSSELNVNALLLGDSALYLCASSSRGHFGTEAFFGQGTRLTVV.

The genes are TRBV2 and TRBJ2-7; 10 bases match TRBD1. Germline CDR1 SNHLY, CDR2 FYNNEI. The CDR3 is 14 residues long. V was clipped by 6 bases and J by 4 bases; unmatched bases: 6. For the CDR3, the DNA is TGTGCCAGCAGGACCGGACAGGGGGTATACGAGCAGTACTTC. Translation: CASRTGQGVYEQYF.

The chain joins TRBV28 to TRBJ2-5; D is uncertain. The CDR3 is 13 residues long. The germline gives CDR1 MDHEN, CDR2 SYDVKM. V lost 5 bases, J lost 1 base, and 8 bases lay in between. CDR3 protein: CASSIPRQETQYF. The CDR3 coding sequence is TGTGCCAGCAGTATACCGCGCCAAGAGACCCAGTACTTC.

J is TRBJ2-7 and V is TRBV29-1, with TRBD1 identical over 7 bases. J was trimmed by 4 bases and V by 1 base; bases with no gene match: 4. Germline CDR1 SQVTM, CDR2 ANQGSEA. This CDR3 has 13 residues. CDR3 DNA: TGCAGCGTTGAAGCAGGGGGTGGGTACGAGCAGTACTTC. Translating it yields CSVEAGGGYEQYF.

In this sample, this clonotype turned up a few times. The gene calls are TRBV4-3 and TRBJ1-1, with 7 nucleotides matching TRBD1. The CDR3 sequence is 14 residues long. Trimming at V came to 2 bases and at J to 3 bases, leaving 3 bases not matched to a gene. Germline values: CDR1 LGHNA, CDR2 YSLEER. The CDR3 DNA is TGCGCCAGCAGCCAATTGACAGGGTACACTGAAGCTTTCTTT. Encoded protein: CASSQLTGYTEAFF.

This clonotype was counted only a few times. The chain has TRBV19 and TRBJ2-3, with 9 bases aligning to TRBD1. V shed 10 bases and J 2 bases; nucleotides not matched to a gene: 7. Germline V gene sequence: CDR1 LNHDA, CDR2 SQIVND (reference sequence). CDR3 size: 14 residues. CDR3 loop: CATQTGGNTDTQYF. Written as DNA, the CDR3 is TGTGCCACCCAGACAGGGGGGAACACAGATACGCAGTATTTT.